The 14 T cell receptor beta chains presented below share a single source sample, sequenced in a study of T cell responses to AZD1222 COVID-19 vaccine. The data were produced by immunoSEQ multiplex PCR, yet TCRdb's version contains in-frame clones alone and is incomplete. In the table there are 130,000 to 150,000 clones, 70% to 90% of which are singletons. The source material was peripheral blood, sampled on day 0 of AZD1222 vaccination. The receptors here all came from an adult in good health.

The chain combines TRBV24-1 with TRBJ2-1; 8 bases map to TRBD2. The CDR3 consists of 17 residues. V shed 2 bases and J 2 bases; nucleotides not matched to a gene: 7. Per germline, CDR1 KGHDR and CDR2 SFDVKD. The CDR3 is CATSDSTGGGPYNEQFF. The CDR3 DNA follows: TGTGCCACCAGTGATTCCACCGGGGGGGGACCCTACAATGAGCAGTTCTTC.

The chain recombines TRBV5-1 with TRBJ1-2, with 7 bases that match TRBD1. Germline CDR1 is SGHRS and CDR2 is YFSETQ. Trimming at V came to 4 bases and at J to 3 bases, leaving 12 bases not matched to a gene. The CDR3 contains 16 residues. The CDR3 spells CASSDPGGRGDYGYTF. The CDR3, as DNA: TGCGCCAGCAGCGACCCAGGGGGGCGCGGAGACTATGGCTACACCTTC.

This chain connects TRBV24-1 to TRBJ1-5; perhaps TRBD1 as D (5 bases). Germline CDR1 and CDR2: KGHDR and SFDVKD. The CDR3 is 13 amino acids. V gave up 4 bases and J gave up 5 bases, with 8 bases separating them. CDR3 protein: CATSDRVDQPQHF. The DNA of the CDR3 is TGTGCCACCAGTGACAGGGTGGATCAGCCCCAGCATTTT.

The genes are TRBV6-5 and TRBJ2-1; D gene ambiguous. Per the germline V gene, CDR1 is MNHEY and CDR2 is SVGAGI. V dropped 8 bases and J dropped 10 bases, with 15 bases sitting between them. The length of the CDR3 is 12 residues. This CDR3 reads CASSAVGGEQFF. The CDR3 DNA is TGTGCCAGCTCCGCAGTCGGTGGGGAGCAGTTCTTC.

This clone was seen a single time. This chain joins TRBV7-6 and TRBJ1-2; D not certain. This CDR3 is built from 15 residues. V lost 6 bases, J lost 3 bases, and 17 bases lay in between. The germline V gene encodes CDR1 SGHVS and CDR2 FNYEAQ. CDR3 sequence reads: CASSQGPRSDYGYTF. As DNA, the CDR3 is TGTGCCAGCAGTCAAGGACCCCGATCGGACTATGGCTACACCTTC.

V is TRBV5-1 and J is TRBJ1-1; no clear D gene. The V gene's germline CDR1 is SGHRS and CDR2 YFSETQ. CDR3 length equals 16 residues. Trimming stripped 0 bases from V and 1 base from J, with 13 bases between. DNA for the CDR3: TGCGCCAGCAGCTTGGACCCGGGGAGGCGGAACACTGAAGCTTTCTTT. As protein: CASSLDPGRRNTEAFF. The whole variable domain, filled in from reference TRBV5-1 and TRBJ1-1, reads KAGVTQTPRYLIKTRGQQVTLSCSPISGHRSVSWYQQTPGQGLQFLFEYFSETQRNKGNFPGRFSGRQFSNSRSEMNVSTLELGDSALYLCASSLDPGRRNTEAFFGQGTRLTVV.

V is TRBV18 and J is TRBJ2-7; the D gene is possibly TRBD1 (6 bases). The CDR3 is 16 amino acids. Germline CDR1 KGHSH, CDR2 LQKENI. The V end was cut by 6 bases, the J end by 1 base, with 19 bases between. The CDR3 nucleotides are TGTGCCAGCTCCCAGTCAGCCCCAGGACAGTCCTACGAGCAGTACTTC. Translating it yields CASSQSAPGQSYEQYF.

V is TRBV3-1 (or the pseudogene TRBV3-2) and J is TRBJ2-2; 7 bases match TRBD2. J gave up 2 bases and V 8 bases, and 8 bases lay outside the gene matches. The CDR3 length is 15 residues. The V gene's germline CDR1 is LGHDT and CDR2 YNNKEL (reference sequence). CDR3 loop: CASSRDYLNTGELFF. In nucleotides, the CDR3 is TGTGCCAGCTCTCGGGACTACCTTAACACCGGGGAGCTGTTTTTT.

V and J are TRBV19 and TRBJ1-2; possibly TRBD1 for D (5 bases). V was clipped by 6 bases and J by 7 bases, with 21 bases between them. The CDR3 runs 15 residues. CDR1 and CDR2 (germline): LNHDA, SQIVND (reference sequence). Here the CDR3 DNA reads TGTGCCAGTAGCGGTAAGGGACTGCCCCAGGGTGGCTACACCTTC. As protein: CASSGKGLPQGGYTF.

The V call is TRBV5-1, the J call TRBJ1-5; D is ambiguous. Trimming took off 4 bases at V and 4 bases at J, with 9 bases between the two ends. Per germline, CDR1 SGHRS and CDR2 YFSETQ. This CDR3 has 13 residues. CDR3 bases: TGCGCCAGCAGCCTTGACCCGAATCAGCCCCAGCATTTT. As protein: CASSLDPNQPQHF.

This clone was observed once. The V gene is TRBV7-2, the J gene TRBJ1-2, with D perhaps matching TRBD1 (5 bases). The CDR3 spans 17 residues. From germline, CDR1 is SGHTA and CDR2 FQGNSA. V was clipped by 5 bases and J by 4 bases, with 23 bases between them. CDR3 nucleotide sequence: TGTGCCAGCAGCCCTACTAACAGTGGGGGTCTTCTCTATGGCTACACCTTC. It specifies CASSPTNSGGLLYGYTF. Full variable domain (remainder filled in from reference TRBV7-2 and TRBJ1-2): GAGVSQSPSNKVTEKGKDVELRCDPISGHTALYWYRQSLGQGLEFLIYFQGNSAPDKSGLPSDRFSAERTGGSVSTLTIQRTQQEDSAVYLCASSPTNSGGLLYGYTFGSGTRLTVV.

The chain recombines TRBV2 with TRBJ1-5; D is uncertain. The V gene lost 7 bases and the J gene lost 2 bases, with 12 bases spanning the gap. CDR3 length: 14 amino acids. Germline CDR1 is SNHLY and CDR2 is FYNNEI. The CDR3, as DNA: TGTGCCAGCACACAGATTCGCGGCAATCAGCCCCAGCATTTT. Protein sequence: CASTQIRGNQPQHF. Looking up the rest from reference TRBV2 and TRBJ1-5 gives the full variable domain: EPEVTQTPSHQVTQMGQEVILRCVPISNHLYFYWYRQILGQKVEFLVSFYNNEISEKSEIFDDQFSVERPDGSNFTLKIRSTKLEDSAMYFCASTQIRGNQPQHFGDGTRLSIL.

CDR3 nucleotide sequence: TGTGCCAGCAGACTAGGACAAATGAACTATGGCTACACCTTC. This encodes CASRLGQMNYGYTF. V usage is TRBV6-5 and J usage is TRBJ1-2, with D possibly being TRBD1 (5 bases). Trimming took 6 bases from V and 2 from J, leaving 13 bases between them. Germline values: CDR1 MNHEY, CDR2 SVGAGI. This CDR3 contains 14 residues.

The V gene is TRBV27, the J gene TRBJ1-2; 9 bases are a match to TRBD1. The ends lost 11 bases at V and 3 bases at J; junction bases unmatched: 7. The CDR3 sequence is 13 residues long. Germline CDR1 and CDR2: MNHEY and SMNVEV (reference sequence). This CDR3 reads CARGQGRDYGYTF. The DNA for the CDR3 is TGTGCCCGCGGACAGGGGAGGGACTATGGCTACACCTTC.